The clone carrying this T cell receptor beta chain occurred a few times. The antigen remains undetermined. The record originates from a study of cytomegalovirus exposure and HLA in healthy donors. Study-wide findings and caveats: Generally TCR sequences proved uncommon, though certain public TCRs appeared in numerous donors. After further analysis at a later stage, roughly 16,000 TCR beta sequences were associated with HLA alleles at 0.05 false discovery rate. Upon later analysis, HLA-associated TCR beta chains proved more clonally expanded than other, equally common chains. A later analysis found common viral pathogens apparently linked to several of the most significant clusters.

This CDR3 has 15 amino acids. CDR1 is SGHRS and CDR2 is YFSETQ in the germline V gene. Trimming cost V 1 base and J 2 bases, with 13 bases left between them. The PCR ran on 60 Vbeta and 13 Jbeta primers. Assay used: immunoSEQ multiplex PCR; TCRdb lists only in-frame clones, some missing. Seen here are around 160,000 clones, approximately 71% observed once, and the top ten hold roughly 1.4%. J is TRBJ2-7 and V is TRBV5-1; weak D call: TRBD1 (6 bases). This TCR was recovered from a man aged 45-65 years in good health and CMV-seronegative. The specimen was PBMCs. CDR3 protein: CASSLTTGPPYEQYF. The CDR3 nucleotides read TGCGCCAGCAGCTTGACAACAGGGCCCCCCTACGAGCAGTACTTC. Based on the CDR3 plus reference TRBV5-1 and TRBJ2-7, the full variable domain is KAGVTQTPRYLIKTRGQQVTLSCSPISGHRSVSWYQQTPGQGLQFLFEYFSETQRNKGNFPGRFSGRQFSNSRSEMNVSTLELGDSALYLCASSLTTGPPYEQYFGPGTRLTVT.